Sequencing of this T cell receptor (beta chain) was carried out in a study of Tregs in tolerant kidney transplant recipients. Profiled with immunoSEQ multiplex PCR; TCRdb holds only in-frame clones, not every one. This sample has about 240,000 clones; about four fifths occur once, and the top ten carry 0.5% to 0.65%. Study-level results: Biological reproducibility was not directly addressed, but technical replication error appeared minimal.

About this clone itself: Its target is not known.

Germline CDR1 reads MGHRA; CDR2 reads YSYEKL. The trim removed 5 bases at V and 8 bases at J, leaving 8 bases unmatched. There are 14 residues in the CDR3. The receptor was isolated from a human donor in good health. This chain joins TRBV4-1 and TRBJ2-1, with 8 nucleotides matching TRBD1. The material sequenced was CD4+ T cells from blood. The CDR3 loop reads CASSRSGGLDEQFF. DNA of the CDR3: TGCGCCAGCAGCAGGTCAGGGGGCTTGGATGAGCAGTTCTTC.